This T cell receptor beta chain is drawn from a study of glioma-infiltrating T cells after dendritic cell vaccination. About the research overall: Patients received autologous tumor lysate-pulsed dendritic cell vaccination between 2003 and 2012. Findings and caveats of the study: Patients with more pretreatment TILs had longer time to progression and survival.

Assay: immunoSEQ multiplex PCR; the TCRdb copy retains only in-frame clones and omits some. Altogether about 38,000 clones are present, about 80% being singletons, with the ten largest covering about 7.8%. The CDR3 is 15 residues long. The V and J ends lost 4 bases and 3 bases respectively, with 11 bases between them. Germline CDR1 is SGHRS and CDR2 is YFSETQ. A note on this clone: Its antigen is as yet unknown. Other DNA sequences from this sample encode an identical CDR3 as well.

Patients had residual fresh-frozen tumor tissue and more than two years of survival data. The sequencing here drew on blood, taken before dendritic cell vaccination. The source of this sequence is a human donor with glioblastoma. The chain joins TRBV5-1 to TRBJ1-6; the D gene is possibly TRBD1 (6 bases). The CDR3 loop is CASSSRDNYNSPLHF. The CDR3 DNA reads TGCGCCAGCAGCAGCCGGGACAACTATAATTCACCCCTCCACTTT.